The text below deals with one TCR beta chain. What it recognizes is unknown. These data originate in a study of shared clonotypes between healthy human individuals. Splitting of each subset's genomic DNA was done evenly across several immunoSEQ plates. Measured with immunoSEQ multiplex PCR; TCRdb has only the in-frame clones, and not every one. This table has roughly 1,100,000 clones, around 76% appearing once. Trimming stripped 0 bases from V and 0 bases from J, with 9 bases between. This CDR3 is 16 amino acids long. CDR1 and CDR2 from the germline V gene are SGHNT and YENEEA. Points from the study as a whole: On the whole, naive subsets had larger estimated richness than memory subsets had.

Only Caucasian adults living in Nashville, Tennessee made up the donor group. This receptor was identified in a man aged 18 to 29 in good health. Sequencing was done on a sample of memory CD4+ T cells sorted from blood. As to subset: CD45RA-negative fraction. This chain uses TRBV11-3 with TRBJ2-1; no definite D call. The CDR3 bases are TGTGCCAGCAGCTTAGAAGCGCTTAGCTCCTACAATGAGCAGTTCTTC. The encoded protein is CASSLEALSSYNEQFF. Supplemented by reference TRBV11-3 and TRBJ2-1, the full variable domain reads EAGVVQSPRYKIIEKKQPVAFWCNPISGHNTLYWYLQNLGQGPELLIRYENEEAVDDSQLPKDRFSAERLKGVDSTLKIQPAELGDSAVYLCASSLEALSSYNEQFFGPGTRLTVL.